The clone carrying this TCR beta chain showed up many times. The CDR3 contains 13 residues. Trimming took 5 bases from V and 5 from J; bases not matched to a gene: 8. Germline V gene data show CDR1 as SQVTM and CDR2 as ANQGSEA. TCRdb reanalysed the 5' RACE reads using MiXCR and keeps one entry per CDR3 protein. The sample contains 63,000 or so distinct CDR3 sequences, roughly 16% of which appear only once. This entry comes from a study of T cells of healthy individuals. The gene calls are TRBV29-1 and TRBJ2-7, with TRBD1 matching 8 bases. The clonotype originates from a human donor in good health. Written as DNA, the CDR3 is TGCAGCGTTTGGATAGGACAGGGTCACGAGCAGTACTTC. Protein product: CSVWIGQGHEQYF.